The 23 T cell receptor beta chains presented below share a single source sample, sequenced in a study of beta chain features in type 1 diabetes. Reverse transcribing all isolated RNA meant expressed TCRB transcripts were sequenced. The method was immunoSEQ multiplex PCR; TCRdb's version includes in-frame clones alone and lacks a portion of them. The sample lists about 330,000 clones, approximately 11% occurring once. Input material: naive CD4+ T cells from blood. These receptors originate from a woman aged 25 to 39 in good health.

The chain recombines TRBV7-3 with TRBJ2-1; 7 bases line up with TRBD1. Germline lookup yields CDR1 SGHTA and CDR2 FQGTGA. Losses at the gene ends were 5 bases for V and 11 bases for J; bases not matched to a gene: 15. The CDR3 loop spans 15 amino acids. CDR3 sequence reads: CASSPEGANLNKQFF. The CDR3 coding sequence is TGTGCCAGCAGCCCTGAGGGGGCTAACCTTAATAAGCAGTTCTTC. The full variable domain, completed using reference TRBV7-3 and TRBJ2-1, is GAGVSQTPSNKVTEKGKYVELRCDPISGHTALYWYRQSLGQGPEFLIYFQGTGAADDSGLPNDRFFAVRPEGSVSTLKIQRTERGDSAVYLCASSPEGANLNKQFFGPGTRLTVL.

This clone appeared a few times. The chain recombines TRBV18 with TRBJ2-1, with a weak D call TRBD2 (5 bases). The V gene lost 0 bases and the J gene lost 2 bases, with 11 bases spanning the gap. From germline, CDR1 is KGHSH and CDR2 LQKENI. There are 16 residues in the CDR3. The DNA for the CDR3 is TGTGCCAGCTCACCACCGAGGGTAGCTACCTACAATGAGCAGTTCTTC. Its protein is CASSPPRVATYNEQFF.

V and J are TRBV5-1 and TRBJ2-5; 9 bases agree with TRBD1. V shed 4 bases and J 0 bases; nucleotides not matched to a gene: 4. The CDR3 totals 15 residues. Germline CDR1 and CDR2: SGHRS and YFSETQ. CDR3: CASSQGTGHQETQYF. In DNA form, the CDR3 reads TGCGCCAGCAGCCAAGGGACAGGGCACCAAGAGACCCAGTACTTC.

J is TRBJ2-1 and V is TRBV28; TRBD2 agrees at 8 bases. Germline V gene sequence: CDR1 MDHEN, CDR2 SYDVKM. The CDR3 is 15 amino acids. V dropped 8 bases and J dropped 2; count of bases not matched to a gene: 8. The DNA for the CDR3 is TGTGCCAGCTCCGGGAGGGGAAGGGCCTACAATGAGCAGTTCTTC. This translates into CASSGRGRAYNEQFF.

This clone was detected only a few times. The chain has TRBV7-9 and TRBJ2-3; TRBD2 matches 9 bases. Trimming took 2 bases from V and 1 from J; bases not matched to a gene: 10. Per the germline V gene, CDR1 is SEHNR and CDR2 is FQNEAQ (reference sequence). CDR3 length equals 18 residues. In nucleotides, the CDR3 is TGTGCCAGCAGCTTATTGACTAGCGGAGGCCTACGCACAGATACGCAGTATTTT. The encoded protein is CASSLLTSGGLRTDTQYF.

This clone was detected a few times. The rearrangement uses TRBV18 and TRBJ2-1; D remains ambiguous. Germline CDR1 is KGHSH and CDR2 is LQKENI. This CDR3 has 11 residues. V was trimmed by 2 bases and J by 12 bases, leaving 8 bases between them. Written as DNA, the CDR3 is TGTGCCAGCTCACCAAGTCTAGGGCAGTTCTTC. This gives the protein CASSPSLGQFF.

This clone was detected only a few times. Mismatch with germline at one junction end may stem from a read error. This sequence joins TRBV13 and TRBJ1-5, with 9 bases matching TRBD1. This CDR3 region has 14 residues. From germline, CDR1 is PRHDT and CDR2 FYEKMQ (reference sequence). CDR3 DNA: TGTGCCAGCAGTGTTACAGGGGGCAAGCAGCCCCAGCATTTT. Protein product: CASSVTGGKQPQHF.

The rearrangement joins TRBV11-2 to TRBJ2-7; 8 positions agree with TRBD2. This CDR3 region has 14 residues. Germline CDR1 reads SGHAT; CDR2 reads FQNNGV. With 6 bases clipped from V and 2 bases from J, the junction kept 6 bases outside the gene matches. The CDR3 here is CASSVTSGPYEQYF. For the CDR3, the DNA is TGTGCCAGCAGTGTTACTAGCGGACCCTACGAGCAGTACTTC.

The gene calls are TRBV18 and TRBJ1-1; 9 nucleotides align to TRBD1. The V and J ends lost 6 bases and 0 bases, in that order; junction bases with no gene match: 5. Germline V gives CDR1 KGHSH, CDR2 LQKENI. The CDR3 spans 15 residues. The CDR3 loop is CASSGTGLLNTEAFF. In DNA form, the CDR3 reads TGTGCCAGCTCCGGGACAGGGCTATTGAACACTGAAGCTTTCTTT.

The J gene is TRBJ2-7, the V gene TRBV6-6; 7 positions agree with TRBD2. Germline V lookup: CDR1 MNHNY, CDR2 SVGAGI (reference sequence). The CDR3 is made up of 13 amino acids. Unmatched junction bases numbered 12, after V lost 6 bases and J lost 10 bases. The CDR3 reads CASRRDYPVNQYF. In nucleotides, the CDR3 is TGTGCCAGCAGGCGGGACTACCCCGTCAATCAGTACTTC.

The chain links TRBV28 to TRBJ2-5; D is possibly TRBD2 (6 bases). V lost 6 bases to trimming and J lost 2 bases, with 10 bases between them. The CDR3 is 13 amino acids. Germline values: CDR1 MDHEN, CDR2 SYDVKM. The CDR3 sequence is CASRTGGQETQYF. CDR3 nucleotide sequence: TGTGCCAGCAGGACTGGAGGGCAAGAGACCCAGTACTTC.

The chain is built from TRBV18 and TRBJ1-5, with 7 bases fitting TRBD1. Germline CDR1 is KGHSH and CDR2 is LQKENI. The J segment lost 5 bases and the V segment lost 5 bases, leaving 9 bases of the junction unmatched. This CDR3 has 15 amino acids. This CDR3 is CASSVGQLGDQPQHF. CDR3 DNA: TGTGCCAGCTCAGTGGGACAGCTTGGGGATCAGCCCCAGCATTTT.

The chain's CDR3 is CSSQGARVDTEAFF. CDR3 sequence (DNA): TGCAGCTCACAGGGGGCCAGGGTGGACACTGAAGCTTTCTTT. The rearrangement joins TRBV29-1 to TRBJ1-1, with 9 bases matching TRBD1. This CDR3 is built from 14 residues. Germline V CDR1 and CDR2: SQVTM, ANQGSEA. The ends lost 8 bases at V and 3 bases at J; junction bases unmatched: 10. Complete variable domain (other parts from reference TRBV29-1 and TRBJ1-1): SAVISQKPSRDICQRGTSLTIQCQVDSQVTMMFWYRQQPGQSLTLIATANQGSEATYESGFVIDKFPISRPNLTFSTLTVSNMSPEDSSIYLCSSQGARVDTEAFFGQGTRLTVV.

The chain has TRBV23-1 and TRBJ2-3, with D perhaps TRBD2 (6 bases). TRBV23-1 is an ORF, with its function uncertain. The CDR3 covers 16 residues. Trimming left V 0 bases short and J 6 bases short, with 16 bases between. This CDR3 reads CASSQSPGGPRDTQYF. CDR3 DNA: TGCGCCAGCAGTCAATCGCCAGGAGGGCCAAGGGATACGCAGTATTTT.

This clone was detected only a few times. The chain's CDR3 is CASSLDRRNTEAFF. The CDR3 region has the DNA TGTGCCAGCAGCTTAGACAGGAGGAACACTGAAGCTTTCTTT. The V and J genes are TRBV7-3 and TRBJ1-1, with a possible D match to TRBD1 (6 bases). This CDR3 comprises 14 residues. V gave up 2 bases and J gave up 1 base, with 8 bases separating them. The germline V gene has CDR1 SGHTA and CDR2 FQGTGA.

In this sample, this clone turned up a few times. The same CDR3 also results from other DNA sequences found in this sample. The chain links TRBV2 to TRBJ1-5, with D tentatively TRBD1 (5 bases). V was shortened by 6 bases and J by 1 base, with 13 bases between the two germline ends. There are 15 residues in the CDR3. Germline V gives CDR1 SNHLY, CDR2 FYNNEI. CDR3 coding DNA: TGTGCCAGCAGCCCCCGCGGGGGGAGCAATCAGCCCCAGCATTTT. It specifies CASSPRGGSNQPQHF.

This rearrangement joins TRBV30 to TRBJ2-1; 11 bases are a match to TRBD2. V shed 6 bases, J shed 3 bases, and the junction held 13 bases outside the gene matches. Germline CDR1 reads GTSNPN; CDR2 reads SVGIG (reference sequence). The CDR3 consists of 17 residues. The CDR3 bases are TGTGCCTGCGCCTTAGCGGGAGGGCCCCACCTCTACAATGAGCAGTTCTTC. This sequence encodes CACALAGGPHLYNEQFF.

The chain is built from TRBV5-1 and TRBJ1-5, with a tentative D call TRBD1 (6 bases). Germline V gives CDR1 SGHRS, CDR2 YFSETQ. The CDR3 totals 15 residues. Trimming removed 3 bases from V and 6 bases from J, with 16 bases in between. CDR3 sequence: CASSSISGAGQPQHF. As DNA, the CDR3 is TGCGCCAGCAGCTCCATCTCAGGGGCCGGTCAGCCCCAGCATTTT.

This clone occurred a few times. V and J are TRBV9 and TRBJ2-4, with 14 bases lining up with TRBD2. Trimming cost V 3 bases and J 8 bases; bases outside gene matches: 4. Germline V gene lookup returns CDR1 SGDLS and CDR2 YYNGEE. CDR3 length equals 15 residues. The DNA for the CDR3 is TGTGCCAGCAGCGAGACTAGCGGGAGGGATGACATTCAGTACTTC. Amino acids: CASSETSGRDDIQYF.

This clone has only a few counts. V usage is TRBV7-3 and J usage is TRBJ1-4; unclear D gene. The CDR3 runs 16 residues. Germline V gives CDR1 SGHTA, CDR2 FQGTGA. Between the trimmed V and J ends, which lost 1 base and 0 bases, there was a span of 9 bases. This chain's CDR3 is CASSLNGQATNEKLFF. The DNA of the CDR3 is TGTGCCAGCAGCTTAAACGGTCAGGCAACTAATGAAAAACTGTTTTTT. The full variable domain, completed using reference TRBV7-3 and TRBJ1-4, is GAGVSQTPSNKVTEKGKYVELRCDPISGHTALYWYRQSLGQGPEFLIYFQGTGAADDSGLPNDRFFAVRPEGSVSTLKIQRTERGDSAVYLCASSLNGQATNEKLFFGSGTQLSVL.

This clone was found a few times. The chain couples TRBV6-5 to TRBJ1-2; possible D gene TRBD1, 6 bases. The CDR3 covers 14 residues. V lost 3 bases to trimming and J lost 3 bases, with 11 bases between them. CDR1 and CDR2 (germline): MNHEY, SVGAGI. In DNA, the CDR3 is TGTGCCAGCAGTTATGTCGCAGGGGACTATGGCTACACCTTC. Amino acid sequence: CASSYVAGDYGYTF.

In its sample, this clone was seen a few times. The chain recombines TRBV11-1 with TRBJ1-2; D gene uncertain. The CDR3 spans 13 residues. Germline assignment: CDR1 SGHAT and CDR2 FQDESV (reference sequence). Deletions cut 5 bases from V and 6 bases from J, with 13 bases between. CDR3 region: CASSPRRPNGYTF. DNA for the CDR3: TGTGCCAGCAGCCCAAGGAGGCCAAATGGCTACACCTTC.

Only a few counts were recorded for this clone. The CDR3 DNA reads TGTGCCAGCTCATCGGGACTAGCGAAACCCCAGTACTTC. Translated: CASSSGLAKPQYF. The chain couples TRBV18 to TRBJ2-5, with TRBD2 matching over 10 bases. The ends lost 5 bases at V and 9 bases at J; junction bases unmatched: 6. This CDR3 is 13 amino acids long. Germline lookup yields CDR1 KGHSH and CDR2 LQKENI.